This record looks at one T cell receptor (beta chain) sequence and its context. As yet, its antigen is unknown. Using immunoSEQ multiplex PCR, the repertoire was profiled, and TCRdb retains in-frame clones only, with some absent. Here the sample spans over 85,000 clones, approximately 95% being singletons. The data stem from a study of siplizumab effects on memory and regulatory T cells. Study-level points and caveats: Proliferating Tregs from siplizumab cultures lacked functional confirmation of suppression. The diversity of naive T cells seemed greater than that of memory cells, and their alloresponse contribution seemed major. Relative to controls at more than 25%, mappable alloreactive CD4+ clones exhibited a mean Treg-derived proportion of approximately 70% with siplizumab.

The V gene's germline CDR1 is SNHLY and CDR2 FYNNEI. The CDR3 length is 14 residues. V was trimmed by 4 bases and J by 9 bases, leaving 13 bases between them. Sequencing was performed on non-Treg CD4+ T cells sorted from blood. The chain employs TRBV2 and TRBJ1-6; D gene ambiguous. The receptor comes from a human donor in good health. The CDR3 here is CASSALVSTSPLHF. CDR3 DNA: TGTGCCAGCAGTGCGCTGGTTAGCACTTCACCCCTCCACTTT.